These 22 T cell receptor beta chains share one sample of origin, sequenced in a study of T cells in Graves' hyperthyroidism and ophthalmopathy. The source material, RNA transcripts, was used to amplify TCR beta CDR3 regions. The TCR CDR3 was amplified in a first-round RT-PCR using the HTBI primer set. TCRdb used MiXCR to reprocess the multiplex PCR reads, holding one entry per CDR3 protein. This sample carries approximately 870,000 distinct CDR3 sequences, 38% of them seen once, and the ten largest clones take over 8%. The specimen was blood. The source is a man aged 18 to 29 with Graves' hyperthyroidism.

Details on this clonotype: At one end the junction does not follow the germline gene, possibly because of a read error. The gene calls are TRBV27 and TRBJ2-7; 7 bases align to TRBD1. Germline V gives CDR1 MNHEY, CDR2 SMNVEV (reference sequence). The CDR3 length is 14 residues. The CDR3 here is CTSSSTGSSYEQYF. CDR3 nucleotides: TGTACCAGCAGTTCGACAGGGAGCAGCTACGAGCAGTACTTC.

V gene TRBV29-1 combines with J gene TRBJ1-1; 7 bases agree with TRBD1. The CDR3 sequence is 12 residues long. The germline V gene encodes CDR1 SQVTM and CDR2 ANQGSEA. Trimming at V came to 8 bases and at J to 4 bases, leaving 7 bases not matched to a gene. The CDR3 spells CSLSYRGTEAFF. In DNA, the CDR3 is TGCAGCCTTTCCTACAGGGGCACTGAAGCTTTCTTT.

In its sample, this clonotype was seen many times. This chain uses TRBV7-9 with TRBJ1-2; D unresolved. In germline, CDR1 is SEHNR, CDR2 FQNEAQ (reference sequence). Trimming pared 3 bases from V and 10 bases from J, leaving 9 bases between. The CDR3 has 11 amino acids. The CDR3: CASSFAGFYTF. The CDR3 nucleotides are TGTGCCAGCAGCTTTGCCGGCTTCTACACCTTC.

The V call is TRBV6-6, the J call TRBJ1-2; 8 bases line up with TRBD1. Germline lookup yields CDR1 MNHNY and CDR2 SVGAGI (reference sequence). This CDR3 has 13 residues. V trimming: 0 bases; J trimming: 6 bases; junction bases outside the gene matches: 0. CDR3 residues: CASSYSTGDGYTF. The CDR3 DNA follows: TGTGCCAGCAGTTACTCGACAGGGGATGGCTACACCTTC.

Many counts were recorded for this clonotype. V usage is TRBV19 and J usage is TRBJ1-6; D is possibly TRBD1 (5 bases). CDR3 size: 14 residues. V was pared by 5 bases and J by 8 bases, with 13 bases between. In germline, CDR1 is LNHDA, CDR2 SQIVND (reference sequence). CDR3 DNA: TGTGCCAGTAGTGAGGAGGGGTGGGATTCACCCCTCCACTTT. This gives the protein CASSEEGWDSPLHF.

The CDR3 loop is CASSQKAIRDTEAFF. CDR3 DNA: TGTGCCAGCAGCCAAAAGGCCATTCGGGACACTGAAGCTTTCTTT. The chain links TRBV14 to TRBJ1-1; D gene ambiguous. Trimming took off 2 bases at V and 3 bases at J, with 13 bases between the two ends. Germline values: CDR1 SGHDN, CDR2 FVKESK. This CDR3 contains 15 residues.

This sequence joins TRBV9 and TRBJ1-1, with D uncertain. CDR1 and CDR2 (germline): SGDLS, YYNGEE. This CDR3 is built from 15 residues. V was trimmed by 9 bases and J by 0 bases, leaving 18 bases between them. The CDR3 DNA reads TGTGCCACCATGAGGTTTCGTAGGGTGAACACTGAAGCTTTCTTT. This encodes CATMRFRRVNTEAFF. Full variable domain (rest looked up from reference TRBV9 and TRBJ1-1): DSGVTQTPKHLITATGQRVTLRCSPRSGDLSVYWYQQSLDQGLQFLIQYYNGEERAKGNILERFSAQQFPDLHSELNLSSLELGDSALYFCATMRFRRVNTEAFFGQGTRLTVV.

The rearrangement uses TRBV14 and TRBJ1-5; D call uncertain. V was shortened by 0 bases and J by 2 bases, with 17 bases between the two germline ends. The CDR3 is made up of 18 amino acids. Germline values: CDR1 SGHDN, CDR2 FVKESK. CDR3 region: CASSQDYQWGTCNQPQHF. CDR3 nucleotides: TGTGCCAGCAGCCAAGATTACCAGTGGGGAACCTGCAATCAGCCCCAGCATTTT.

The V call is TRBV19, the J call TRBJ2-7; D is possibly TRBD2 (6 bases). Trimming stripped 5 bases from V and 5 bases from J, with 16 bases between. The germline CDR1 and CDR2 sequences are LNHDA and SQIVND (reference sequence). The CDR3 totals 14 residues. The CDR3 region has the DNA TGTGCCAGTAGTGCCGGGACTCCGTCAGACGAGCAGTACTTC. Its translation is CASSAGTPSDEQYF.

J is TRBJ1-6 and V is TRBV20-1; TRBD1 might be the D (5 bases). V lost 6 bases and J 2 bases, leaving 11 bases between the germline ends. Germline V CDR1 and CDR2: DFQATT, SNEGSKA (reference sequence). The CDR3 length is 14 residues. The CDR3 DNA follows: TGCAGTGCCAGGGACGACCCCTATAATTCACCCCTCCACTTT. Translated, it gives CSARDDPYNSPLHF.

The table lists this clonotype with many counts. This chain joins TRBV29-1 and TRBJ1-4; TRBD1 aligns across 7 bases. This CDR3 is built from 13 residues. Germline V gene lookup returns CDR1 SQVTM and CDR2 ANQGSEA. J was trimmed by 8 bases and V by 7 bases; bases with no gene match: 10. The CDR3 sequence is CSGLDRRNEKLFF. The CDR3 coding sequence is TGCAGCGGCTTGGACAGGAGAAACGAAAAACTGTTTTTT.

This clonotype has ten or more counts. V is TRBV29-1 and J is TRBJ2-7; D remains ambiguous. This CDR3 is 11 amino acids long. Germline values: CDR1 SQVTM, CDR2 ANQGSEA. Trimming stripped 4 bases from V and 3 bases from J, with 7 bases between. DNA for the CDR3: TGCAGCGTTGCTTCAGACTACGAGCAGTACTTC. It specifies CSVASDYEQYF.

This chain links TRBV18 with TRBJ2-2; a weak D match, TRBD2 (6 bases). V was shortened by 2 bases and J by 6 bases, with 10 bases between the two germline ends. This CDR3 has 14 residues. Germline assignment: CDR1 KGHSH and CDR2 LQKENI. The CDR3 loop is CASSPGLRAGELFF. The CDR3, as DNA: TGTGCCAGCTCACCAGGACTAAGGGCCGGGGAGCTGTTTTTT.

Ten or more counts support this clonotype. This sequence joins TRBV10-3 and TRBJ1-4; D is possibly TRBD1 (5 bases). V was clipped by 8 bases and J by 7 bases, with 20 bases between them. This CDR3 contains 15 residues. Germline values: CDR1 ENHRY, CDR2 SYGVKD. The CDR3 coding sequence is TGTGCCATCGGAAGGGGAGAGACAGTGGGTGAAAAACTGTTTTTT. Its translation is CAIGRGETVGEKLFF.

Regarding this clonotype: Relative to the germline gene, one junction end is altered; a read error may explain this. The chain recombines TRBV7-8 with TRBJ2-7; 7 bases are shared with TRBD1. The CDR3 loop spans 15 amino acids. The germline V gene encodes CDR1 SGHVS and CDR2 FQNEAQ. CDR3 nucleotide sequence: TGTGCCAGCAGCTTCTCGGGACAGACTACCTACGAGCAGTGCTTC. Protein product: CASSFSGQTTYEQCF.

This clonotype has at least ten counts. The V and J genes are TRBV29-1 and TRBJ2-7; no clear D. Looked up from germline, CDR1 is SQVTM and CDR2 is ANQGSEA. With 4 bases removed from V and 0 bases from J, the gap between germline ends came to 10 bases. CDR3 length equals 13 residues. CDR3 region: CSVVYSLSYEQYF. The CDR3 DNA sequence: TGCAGCGTTGTCTACAGCCTCTCCTACGAGCAGTACTTC.

The rearrangement links TRBV29-1 to TRBJ2-2; D possibly matches TRBD1 or TRBD2 (5 bases each). The CDR3 spans 14 residues. Germline assignment: CDR1 SQVTM and CDR2 ANQGSEA. The V end lost 2 bases, the J end lost 4 bases, and 11 bases lay between the germline ends. The CDR3 sequence: CSVELVGVTGELFF. CDR3 bases: TGCAGCGTTGAACTTGTGGGGGTCACCGGGGAGCTGTTTTTT.

This sequence joins TRBV7-3 and TRBJ2-7; D is unresolved. From germline, CDR1 is SGHTA and CDR2 FQGTGA. The CDR3 loop spans 13 amino acids. Trimming removed 2 bases at V and 5 bases at J, with 10 bases between. The CDR3 here is CASSLGRMDEQYF. DNA for the CDR3: TGTGCCAGCAGCTTAGGCCGCATGGACGAGCAGTACTTC.

This clonotype showed up just a few times. The rearrangement joins TRBV12-3 or TRBV12-4 to TRBJ2-7, with a weak D call TRBD1 (6 bases). Trimming shortened V by 5 bases and J by 0 bases, and 14 bases separated the two germline ends. The CDR3 length is 15 residues. The CDR3 here is CASSGIGQSSYEQYF. The DNA of the CDR3 is TGTGCCAGCAGTGGCATCGGACAGAGCTCCTACGAGCAGTACTTC.

The V and J genes are TRBV29-1 and TRBJ2-3, with D hard to call. Trimming cost V 4 bases and J 1 base, with 3 bases left between them. Germline CDR1 is SQVTM and CDR2 is ANQGSEA. This CDR3 contains 11 residues. CDR3 region: CSVGRTDTQYF. Written as DNA, the CDR3 is TGCAGCGTTGGCCGCACAGATACGCAGTATTTT.

CDR3 loop: CASSSYWASGSSETQYF. CDR3 DNA: TGTGCCAGCAGTTCCTATTGGGCTAGCGGGAGTTCAGAGACCCAGTACTTC. The J gene is TRBJ2-5, the V gene TRBV12-3 or TRBV12-4, with 10 bases matching TRBD2. This CDR3 region has 17 residues. J gave up 4 bases and V 4 bases, and 12 bases lay outside the gene matches.

The genes are TRBV2 and TRBJ2-1, with a weak D call TRBD1 (6 bases). The CDR3 runs 13 residues. Trimming cost V 3 bases and J 8 bases, with 11 bases left between them. Germline V lookup: CDR1 SNHLY, CDR2 FYNNEI. The CDR3 sequence is CASSEGPGDEQFF. The CDR3 DNA sequence: TGTGCCAGCAGTGAGGGGCCAGGGGATGAGCAGTTCTTC.